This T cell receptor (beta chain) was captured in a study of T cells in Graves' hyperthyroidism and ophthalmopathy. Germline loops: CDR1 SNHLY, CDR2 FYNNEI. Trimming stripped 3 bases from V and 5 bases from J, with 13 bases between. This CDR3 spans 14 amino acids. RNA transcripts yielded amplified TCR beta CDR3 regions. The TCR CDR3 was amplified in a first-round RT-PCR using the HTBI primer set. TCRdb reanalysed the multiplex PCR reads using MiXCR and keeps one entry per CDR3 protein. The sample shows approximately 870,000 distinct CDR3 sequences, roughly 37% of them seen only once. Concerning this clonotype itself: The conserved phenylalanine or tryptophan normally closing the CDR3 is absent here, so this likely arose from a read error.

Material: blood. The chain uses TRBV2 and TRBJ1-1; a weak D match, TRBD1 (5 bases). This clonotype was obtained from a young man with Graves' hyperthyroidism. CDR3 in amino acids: CASSEDLGGTEAFS. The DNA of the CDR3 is TGTGCCAGCAGTGAGGACCTGGGGGGGACTGAAGCTTTCTCT.